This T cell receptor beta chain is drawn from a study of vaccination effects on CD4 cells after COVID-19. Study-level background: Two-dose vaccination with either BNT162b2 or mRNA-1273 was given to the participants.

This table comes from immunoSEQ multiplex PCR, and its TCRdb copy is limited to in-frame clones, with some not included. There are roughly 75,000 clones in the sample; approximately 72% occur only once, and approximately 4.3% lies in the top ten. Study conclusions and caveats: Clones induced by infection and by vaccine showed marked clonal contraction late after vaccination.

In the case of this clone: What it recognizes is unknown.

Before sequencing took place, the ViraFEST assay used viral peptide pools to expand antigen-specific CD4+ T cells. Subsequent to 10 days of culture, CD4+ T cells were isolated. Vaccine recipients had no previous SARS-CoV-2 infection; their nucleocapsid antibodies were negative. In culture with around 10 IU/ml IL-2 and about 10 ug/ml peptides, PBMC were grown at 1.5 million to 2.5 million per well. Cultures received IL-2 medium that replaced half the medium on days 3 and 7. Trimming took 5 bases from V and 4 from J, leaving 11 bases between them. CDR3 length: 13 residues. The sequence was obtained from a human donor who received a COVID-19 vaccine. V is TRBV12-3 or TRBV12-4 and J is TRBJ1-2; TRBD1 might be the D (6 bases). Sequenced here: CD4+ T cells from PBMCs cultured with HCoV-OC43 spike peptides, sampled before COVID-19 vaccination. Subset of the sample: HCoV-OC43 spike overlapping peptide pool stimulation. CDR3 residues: CASSITDSYGYTF. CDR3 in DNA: TGTGCCAGCAGTATAACGGACAGCTATGGCTACACCTTC.